This T cell receptor (beta chain) was captured in a study of Graves' ophthalmopathy and Graves' hyperthyroidism. General study points: The model flagged ophthalmopathy progression at more than 60% sensitivity and under 75% specificity.

The authors amplified TCR beta CDR3 regions from RNA transcripts. HTBI primers were employed in first-round RT-PCR, then a second-round multiplex PCR followed. TCRdb reprocessed the multiplex PCR reads via MiXCR and lists one record per CDR3 protein. The profile covers roughly 350,000 distinct CDR3 sequences, with roughly a sixth appearing a single time and 2% to 3% taken by the ten largest. In the case of this clonotype: Its antigen is undetermined.

Germline CDR1 MNHNS, CDR2 SASEGT. This CDR3 contains 14 residues. Losses at the gene ends were 4 bases for V and 5 bases for J; bases not matched to a gene: 8. Sequences were obtained from peripheral blood. The genes are TRBV6-1 and TRBJ2-7, with TRBD1 matching 7 bases. This TCR was recovered from an adult woman with stable Graves' hyperthyroidism. The CDR3 DNA reads as TGTGCCAGCAGTGTGACAGGGCTGATCAACGAGCAGTACTTC. This translates into CASSVTGLINEQYF.